Given below is one T cell receptor (beta chain) in context. The entry originates in a study of blood T cell repertoires in COVID-19. In the study overall: COVID-19 samples, acute and convalescent, were from the United States, Italy and Spain. PBMCs, B-cell-depleted T cells, or T cells provided the cDNA or gDNA that made up the material.

In the authors' workflow: Amplification with reference gene primers provided the estimates of nucleated cell counts. Method: immunoSEQ multiplex PCR; TCRdb's copy keeps in-frame clones and lacks some. That table furnishes V, J and clone size, whereas the DNA furnished D and trimming. The data show about 480,000 clones, more than 85% seen once. This receptor was identified in a woman in her 30s with acute or convalescent COVID-19. Sequenced material: peripheral blood.

CDR3: CASSLQGLSNQPQHF. The CDR3 nucleotides read TGCGCCAGCAGTTTACAGGGGTTGAGCAATCAGCCCCAGCATTTT. The V and J genes are TRBV5-1 and TRBJ1-5; 7 positions agree with TRBD1. Germline V gene lookup returns CDR1 SGHRS and CDR2 YFSETQ. With 5 bases clipped from V and 1 base from J, the junction kept 6 bases outside the gene matches. The CDR3 consists of 15 residues.